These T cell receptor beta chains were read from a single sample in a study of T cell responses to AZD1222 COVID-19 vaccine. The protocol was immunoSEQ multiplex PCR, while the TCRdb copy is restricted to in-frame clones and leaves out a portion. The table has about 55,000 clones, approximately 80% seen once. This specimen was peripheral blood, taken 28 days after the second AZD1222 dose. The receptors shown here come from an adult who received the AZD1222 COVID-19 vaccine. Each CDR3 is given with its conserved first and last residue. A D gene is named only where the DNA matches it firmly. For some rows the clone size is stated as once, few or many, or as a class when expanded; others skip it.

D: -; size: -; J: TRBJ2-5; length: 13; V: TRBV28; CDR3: CASSPPSLETQYF; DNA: TGTGCCAGCAGTCCCCCGAGTTTGGAGACCCAGTACTTC
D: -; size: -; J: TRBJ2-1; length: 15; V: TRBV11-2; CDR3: CASSLGTESYNEQFF; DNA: TGTGCCAGCAGCTTAGGGACAGAGTCCTACAATGAGCAGTTCTTC
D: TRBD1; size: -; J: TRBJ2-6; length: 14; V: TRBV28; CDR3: CASKTGNGANVLTF; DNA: TGTGCCAGTAAGACAGGGAACGGGGCCAACGTCCTGACTTTC
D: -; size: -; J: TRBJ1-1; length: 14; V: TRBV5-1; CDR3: CASSMQVGDTEAFF; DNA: TGCGCCAGCAGCATGCAGGTGGGTGACACTGAAGCTTTCTTT
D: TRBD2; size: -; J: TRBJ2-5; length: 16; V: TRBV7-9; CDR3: CASSLVGSGGEETQYF; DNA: TGTGCCAGCAGCTTAGTGGGTAGCGGGGGTGAAGAGACCCAGTACTTC
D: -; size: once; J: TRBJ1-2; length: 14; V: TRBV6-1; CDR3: CASSEVKGGYGYTF; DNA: TGTGCCAGCAGTGAAGTAAAAGGGGGCTATGGCTACACCTTC
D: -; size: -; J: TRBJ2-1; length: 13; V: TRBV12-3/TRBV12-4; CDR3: CASSGRGEGEQFF; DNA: TGTGCCAGCAGTGGAAGGGGGGAAGGTGAGCAGTTCTTC
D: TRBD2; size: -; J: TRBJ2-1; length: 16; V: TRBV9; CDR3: CASSEGPAGANNEQFF; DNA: TGTGCCAGCAGCGAGGGCCCAGCGGGAGCGAACAATGAGCAGTTCTTC
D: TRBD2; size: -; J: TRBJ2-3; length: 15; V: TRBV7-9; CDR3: CASSLAGASTDTQYF; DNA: TGTGCCAGCAGCCTAGCGGGGGCCTCCACAGATACGCAGTATTTT
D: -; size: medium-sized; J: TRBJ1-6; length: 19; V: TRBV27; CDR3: CASSLIGWSDSPGNSPLHF; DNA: TGTGCCAGCAGTTTAATCGGCTGGTCCGACTCCCCGGGAAATTCACCCCTCCACTTT
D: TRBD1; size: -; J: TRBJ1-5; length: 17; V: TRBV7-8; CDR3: CASSWGQTRSSNQPQHF; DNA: TGTGCCAGCAGCTGGGGACAGACGAGAAGTAGCAATCAGCCCCAGCATTTT
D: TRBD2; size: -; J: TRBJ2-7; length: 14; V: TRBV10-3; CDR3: CAISLGGSSYEQYF; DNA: TGTGCCATCAGCTTGGGAGGGAGCTCCTACGAGCAGTACTTC